This T cell receptor (beta chain) was sequenced for a study of shared clonotypes between healthy human individuals. There are 14 residues in the CDR3. Germline V gene lookup returns CDR1 SGDLS and CDR2 YYNGEE. The V end lost 0 bases, the J end lost 0 bases, and 3 bases lay between the germline ends. Naive-designated CD8 cells lacked CD45RO, were positively enriched for CCR7, and omitted terminally differentiated effector memory CD45RA+ cells. This clone appeared once. Method: immunoSEQ multiplex PCR; TCRdb's copy keeps in-frame clones and lacks some. Among roughly 590,000 clones, over 95% were seen once, and the ten largest hold around 0.11%.

This rearrangement joins TRBV9 to TRBJ1-4; the D is unclear. Sequencing was performed on naive CD8+ T cells sorted from blood. This sequence originates from a woman in her twenties or thirties in good health. CDR3 coding DNA: TGTGCCAGCAGCGTAGGTTCAACTAATGAAAAACTGTTTTTT. This translates into CASSVGSTNEKLFF.